Listed below are T cell receptor beta chains from one sample, sequenced in a study of immune evolution from preneoplasia to lung adenocarcinoma. Some clones are missing from TCRdb's copy, which holds only in-frame ones; the method was immunoSEQ multiplex PCR. The data hold over 4,000 clones, with about four fifths observed a single time. Sequencing was performed on FFPE adjacent normal lung tissue. These receptors came from a donor aged 70 or over with lung adenocarcinoma. The CDR3 runs from the conserved cysteine through the conserved F or W. The order of the fields is V gene, CDR3 protein.

>TRBV5-1
CASSLDGRDRRNTEAFF
>TRBV5-4
CASSSPGQANTEAFF
>TRBV5-1
CASSVRFAGVDNEQFF
>TRBV5-6
CASSSTLGGRRSYEQYF
>TRBV27
CASSFSGTANTGELFF
>TRBV5-1
CASSLLWEPNTEAFF
>TRBV5-4
CASATTSGYTDTQYF
>TRBV7-8
CASSLQQGRETQYF
>TRBV14
CASSPQGANTEAFF
>TRBV5-1
CASSSLQGAQETQYF
>TRBV4-1
CASSQDLYRGNYGYTF
>TRBV11-1
CASTFRGGPYNEQFF
>TRBV4-3
CASSQDWTGPGNTIYF
>TRBV29-1
CSVGQGGRAFF
>TRBV5-1
CASSSGTGRHEQYF
>TRBV6-5
CASRRQGMGGYTF